The rows below give T cell receptor beta chains drawn from one sample of a study of beta chain features in type 1 diabetes. Profiled with immunoSEQ multiplex PCR; TCRdb holds only in-frame clones, not every one. The data show roughly 100,000 clones, under 30% seen once. Sequencing input: central memory CD4+ T cells from blood. These receptors were collected from a woman aged 18 to 35 with type 1 diabetes. Each CDR3 is given with its conserved first and last residue. Clone size is not always given. Where it is, it says once, few, many or a class for expanded clones.

clone size	V gene	J gene	CDR3 protein
NA	TRBV9	TRBJ2-1	CASSVGAGGRDEQFF
NA	TRBV28	TRBJ1-1	CASSSNPSRQVEAFF
few	TRBV10-3	TRBJ2-2	CAIGAGTSGLTNTGELFF
NA	TRBV7-3	TRBJ2-3	CASSKGGASVYTQYF
NA	TRBV11-2	TRBJ2-5	CASSPRETQYF
NA	TRBV5-6	TRBJ2-5	CASSSLGTSGPYQETQYF
few	TRBV27	TRBJ1-2	CASSVYSQGVVDGYTF
few	TRBV18	TRBJ2-2	CASSPRVEGELFF
few	TRBV18	TRBJ2-2	CASSPVRVPTGELFF
few	TRBV10-2	TRBJ2-7	CAILAGGDEQYF
NA	TRBV10-3	TRBJ1-1	CATRQPNTEAFF
NA	TRBV7-2	TRBJ1-1	CASSPQGVVSTEAFF
few	TRBV5-1	TRBJ2-7	CASSLGVGRLPYEQYF
few	TRBV19	TRBJ2-1	CASSTTGAGYNEQFF
few	TRBV4-2	TRBJ2-1	CASSQAVFSGRPNEQFF
NA	TRBV14	TRBJ1-1	CASSHMSRGPNTEAFF
NA	TRBV5-1	TRBJ2-5	CASSPDQETQYF
NA	TRBV23-1	TRBJ2-6	CASSQKTGTGANVLTF
NA	TRBV18	TRBJ2-1	CASSPRAVRDNEQFF
few	TRBV5-1	TRBJ2-5	CASSPMTSGQETQYF
NA	TRBV2	TRBJ2-7	CASSKGLAGGGDEQYF
few	TRBV6-1	TRBJ2-1	CASSGQAGKTYNEQFF
NA	TRBV30	TRBJ2-2	CACDRGTGTGELFF
few	TRBV5-1	TRBJ2-1	CASSLGVGGQGGGEQFF
few	TRBV7-9	TRBJ2-1	CASSLEGSGRVEQFF